Given below is one T cell receptor (beta chain) in context. Its antigen is not known. This sample is drawn from a study of T cell responses to AZD1222 COVID-19 vaccine. Study results and limitations: Donors skewed white British and female; clonal diversity was possibly underestimated. Rises in breadth and depth of Spike-specific TCRs came after two AZD1222 doses. The study sampled repertoires only after the peak T cell response. Unmutated variant regions are reportedly the target of nearly half of TCRs that are spike-specific.

The CDR3 loop spans 14 amino acids. V shed 1 base and J shed 10 bases, with 14 bases lying between them. Per germline, CDR1 SEHNR and CDR2 FQNEAQ (reference sequence). The protocol was immunoSEQ multiplex PCR, while the TCRdb copy is restricted to in-frame clones and leaves out a portion. The table shows under 150,000 clones, with 90% to 95% occurring only once. The TCR sequence derives from an adult in good health. The rearrangement links TRBV7-9 to TRBJ2-1; either TRBD1 or TRBD2 may supply D (6 bases each). Specimen: peripheral blood, collected on day 0 of AZD1222 vaccination. DNA for the CDR3: TGTGCCAGCAGCTTAGGAGGGGGTCGGGAGGAGCAGTTCTTC. Its translation is CASSLGGGREEQFF. Complete variable domain (other parts from reference TRBV7-9 and TRBJ2-1): DTGVSQNPRHKITKRGQNVTFRCDPISEHNRLYWYRQTLGQGPEFLTYFQNEAQLEKSRLLSDRFSAERPKGSFSTLEIQRTEQGDSAMYLCASSLGGGREEQFFGPGTRLTVL.